This entry is about one TCR beta chain. Its antigen is not known. This sample is drawn from a study of CD8 T cells in Susac syndrome. Study-level background: Patients with Susac syndrome had blood drawn and were at that point therapy-naive, on corticosteroids, or on intravenous immunoglobulin alone.

With 4 bases removed from V and 7 bases from J, the gap between germline ends came to 16 bases. The CDR3 sequence is 15 residues long. Germline CDR1 SGHAT, CDR2 FQNNGV. Study-level points and caveats: CD4+ T cell repertoires in Susac syndrome exhibited no evidence of clonal expansion.

Reverse transcription of about 0.5 to 1 ug RNA used random hexamers. Across 54 Vbeta and 13 Jbeta, TCR beta CDR3 was amplified with immunoSEQ multiplex PCR. TCRdb called the immunoSEQ multiplex PCR reads again in MiXCR, with one record for every CDR3 protein. Among 210,000 or so distinct CDR3 sequences listed, about 95% were seen once. TEMRA cells were FACS-enriched, and CD8+ and CD4+ T cells were isolated negatively. The rearrangement uses TRBV11-2 and TRBJ2-2; either TRBD1 or TRBD2 may fit D (5 bases each). Sequencing was performed on CD4+ T cells from PBMCs. This TCR came from a human donor with Susac syndrome. Here the CDR3 DNA reads TGTGCCAGCAGCTCAGGGACCCAAAACGTCGGGGAGCTGTTTTTT. As protein: CASSSGTQNVGELFF.